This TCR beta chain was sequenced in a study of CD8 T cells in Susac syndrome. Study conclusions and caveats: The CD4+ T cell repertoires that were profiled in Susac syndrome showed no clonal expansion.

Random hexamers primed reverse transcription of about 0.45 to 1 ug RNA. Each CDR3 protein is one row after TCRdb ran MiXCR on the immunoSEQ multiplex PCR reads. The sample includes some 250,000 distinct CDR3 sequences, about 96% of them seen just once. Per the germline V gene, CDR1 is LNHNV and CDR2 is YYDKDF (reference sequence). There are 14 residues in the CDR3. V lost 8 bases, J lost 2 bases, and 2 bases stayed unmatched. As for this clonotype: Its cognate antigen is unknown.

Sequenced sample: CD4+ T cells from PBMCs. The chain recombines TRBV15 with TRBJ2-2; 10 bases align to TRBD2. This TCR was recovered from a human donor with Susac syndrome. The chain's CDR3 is CATGLADNTGELFF. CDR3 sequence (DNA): TGTGCCACCGGACTAGCGGATAACACCGGGGAGCTGTTTTTT.